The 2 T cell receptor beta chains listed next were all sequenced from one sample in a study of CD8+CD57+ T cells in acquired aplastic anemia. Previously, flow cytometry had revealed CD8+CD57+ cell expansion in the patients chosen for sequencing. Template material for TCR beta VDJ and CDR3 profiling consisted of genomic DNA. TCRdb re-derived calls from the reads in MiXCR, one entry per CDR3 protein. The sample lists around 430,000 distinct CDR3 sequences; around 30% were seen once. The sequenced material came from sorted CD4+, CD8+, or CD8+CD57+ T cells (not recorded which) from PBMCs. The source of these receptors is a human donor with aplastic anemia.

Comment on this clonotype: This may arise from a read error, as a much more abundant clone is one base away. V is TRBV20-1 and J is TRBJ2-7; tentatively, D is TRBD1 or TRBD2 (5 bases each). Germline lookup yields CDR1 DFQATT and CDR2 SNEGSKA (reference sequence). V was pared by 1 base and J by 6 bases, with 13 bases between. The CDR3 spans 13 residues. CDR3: CSARGYGDREQYF. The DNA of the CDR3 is TGCAGTGCTAGAGGCTACGGGGACCGCGAGCAGTACTTC.

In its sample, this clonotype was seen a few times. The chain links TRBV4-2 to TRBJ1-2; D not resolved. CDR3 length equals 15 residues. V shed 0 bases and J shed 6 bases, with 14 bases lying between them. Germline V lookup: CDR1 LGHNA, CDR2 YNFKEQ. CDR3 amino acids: CASSQDLWRANGYTF. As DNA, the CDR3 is TGTGCCAGCAGCCAAGATCTTTGGAGGGCTAATGGCTACACCTTC.